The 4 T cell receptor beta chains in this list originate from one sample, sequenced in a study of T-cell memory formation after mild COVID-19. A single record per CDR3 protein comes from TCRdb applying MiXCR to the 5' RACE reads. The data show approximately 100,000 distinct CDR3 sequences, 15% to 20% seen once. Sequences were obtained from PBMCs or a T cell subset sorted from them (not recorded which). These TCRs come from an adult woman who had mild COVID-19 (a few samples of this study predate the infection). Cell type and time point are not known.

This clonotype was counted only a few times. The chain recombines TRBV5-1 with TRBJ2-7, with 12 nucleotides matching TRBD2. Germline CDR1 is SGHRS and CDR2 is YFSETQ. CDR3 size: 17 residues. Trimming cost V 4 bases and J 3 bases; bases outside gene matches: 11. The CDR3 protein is CASSATSGLAGHYEQYF. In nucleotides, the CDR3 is TGCGCCAGCAGCGCGACGTCGGGACTAGCGGGCCACTACGAGCAGTACTTC. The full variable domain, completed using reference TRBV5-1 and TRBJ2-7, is KAGVTQTPRYLIKTRGQQVTLSCSPISGHRSVSWYQQTPGQGLQFLFEYFSETQRNKGNFPGRFSGRQFSNSRSEMNVSTLELGDSALYLCASSATSGLAGHYEQYFGPGTRLTVT.

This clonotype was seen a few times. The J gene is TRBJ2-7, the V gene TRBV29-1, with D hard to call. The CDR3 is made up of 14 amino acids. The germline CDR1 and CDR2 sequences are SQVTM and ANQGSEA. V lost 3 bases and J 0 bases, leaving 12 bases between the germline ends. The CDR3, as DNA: TGCAGCGTTGAGATTACGGGCAGCTCCTACGAGCAGTACTTC. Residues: CSVEITGSSYEQYF.

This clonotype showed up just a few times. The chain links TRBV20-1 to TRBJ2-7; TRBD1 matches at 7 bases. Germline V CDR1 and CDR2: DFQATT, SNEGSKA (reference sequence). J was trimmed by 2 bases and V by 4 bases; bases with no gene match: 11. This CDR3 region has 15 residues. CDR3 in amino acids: CSAILPRQGAYEQYF. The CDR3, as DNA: TGCAGTGCTATCCTCCCTAGACAGGGAGCCTACGAGCAGTACTTC.

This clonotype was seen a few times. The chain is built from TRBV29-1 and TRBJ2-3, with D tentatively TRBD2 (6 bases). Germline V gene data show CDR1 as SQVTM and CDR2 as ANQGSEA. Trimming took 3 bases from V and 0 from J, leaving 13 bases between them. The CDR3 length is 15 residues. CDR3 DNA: TGCAGCGTTGATCGGTTAGCGGCTAGCACAGATACGCAGTATTTT. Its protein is CSVDRLAASTDTQYF.